This TCR beta chain was retrieved from a study of metastatic and nonmetastatic thyroid tumors. Study as a whole: Across peripheral blood and tumor or nodule tissue samples taken from malignant and benign thyroid patients, the repertoires were compared with one another.

TCRdb reprocessed the PCR reads via MiXCR. The sample records 45,000 to 60,000 clones, approximately 17% being singletons. As regards this clone: Relative to the germline gene, one junction end is altered; a read error may explain this.

Treatment of any kind had been given to no patient before thyroid surgery. The CDR3 is made up of 15 amino acids. From germline, CDR1 is MDHEN and CDR2 SYDVKM. This clonotype was sampled from a female donor with papillary thyroid cancer or a benign thyroid nodule (not recorded which). Some clones in this sample may be carry-over from other donors' samples. The chain uses TRBV28 and TRBJ2-5, with 8 bases identical to TRBD1. Sequenced material: blood. The CDR3: CASSARDRLVETKYF. The CDR3 nucleotides read TGTGCCAGCAGTGCCCGGGACAGGTTAGTTGAGACCAAGTACTTC. Using reference TRBV28 and TRBJ2-5 for the parts outside the CDR3, the full variable domain is DVKVTQSSRYLVKRTGEKVFLECVQDMDHENMFWYRQDPGLGLRLIYFSYDVKMKEKGDIPEGYSVSREKKERFSLILESASTNQTSMYLCASSARDRLVETKYFGPGTRLLVL.